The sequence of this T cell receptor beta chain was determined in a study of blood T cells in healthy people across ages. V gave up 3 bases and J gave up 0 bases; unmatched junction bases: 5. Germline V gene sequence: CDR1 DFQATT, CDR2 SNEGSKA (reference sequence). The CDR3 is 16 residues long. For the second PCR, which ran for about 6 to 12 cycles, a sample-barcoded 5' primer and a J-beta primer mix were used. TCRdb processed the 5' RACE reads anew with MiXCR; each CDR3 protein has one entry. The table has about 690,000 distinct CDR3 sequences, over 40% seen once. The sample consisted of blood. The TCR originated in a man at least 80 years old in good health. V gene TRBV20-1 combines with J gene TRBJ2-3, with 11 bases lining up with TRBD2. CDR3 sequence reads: CSASIAGGDSTDTQYF. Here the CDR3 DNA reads TGCAGTGCTAGTATAGCGGGGGGGGACAGCACAGATACGCAGTATTTT.